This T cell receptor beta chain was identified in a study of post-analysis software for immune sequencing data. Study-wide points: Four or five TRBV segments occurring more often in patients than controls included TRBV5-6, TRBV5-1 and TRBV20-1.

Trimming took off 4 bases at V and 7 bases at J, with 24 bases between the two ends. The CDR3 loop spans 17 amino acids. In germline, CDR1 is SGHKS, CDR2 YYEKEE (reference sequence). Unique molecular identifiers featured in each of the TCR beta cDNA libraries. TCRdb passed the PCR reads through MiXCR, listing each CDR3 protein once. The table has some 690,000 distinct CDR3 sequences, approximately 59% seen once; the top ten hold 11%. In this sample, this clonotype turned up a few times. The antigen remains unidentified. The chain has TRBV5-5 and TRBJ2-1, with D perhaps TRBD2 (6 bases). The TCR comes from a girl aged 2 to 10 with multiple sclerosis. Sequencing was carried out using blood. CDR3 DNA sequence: TGTGCCAGCAGCGCAACACCCGGGAGTTTTTTGTCGAATGAGCAGTTCTTC. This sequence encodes CASSATPGSFLSNEQFF.